The clone carrying this T cell receptor beta chain has just a few counts. Its antigen remains unknown. Losses at the gene ends were 5 bases for V and 7 bases for J; bases not matched to a gene: 10. The V gene's germline CDR1 is SEHNR and CDR2 FQNEAQ (reference sequence). The length of the CDR3 is 15 residues. These data come from a study of CD8 T cells in ankylosing spondylitis. TCRdb passed the 5' RACE reads through MiXCR, listing each CDR3 protein once. Of 350,000 to 550,000 distinct CDR3 sequences listed, 26% are singletons. Study-wide results and caveats: Seemingly characteristic of ankylosing spondylitis blood was a TCR beta motif consisting of under 10 highly homologous variants.

V is TRBV7-9 and J is TRBJ2-1; 8 nucleotides agree with TRBD1. The clonotype comes from a male donor with ankylosing spondylitis. Sequences were obtained from blood, either unsorted or a sorted T cell fraction (not recorded which). In DNA form, the CDR3 reads TGTGCCAGCAGCGTCCAGGGGGCTGCCCGGAATGAGCAGTTCTTC. Translating it yields CASSVQGAARNEQFF. Using reference TRBV7-9 and TRBJ2-1 for the parts outside the CDR3, the full variable domain is DTGVSQNPRHKITKRGQNVTFRCDPISEHNRLYWYRQTLGQGPEFLTYFQNEAQLEKSRLLSDRFSAERPKGSFSTLEIQRTEQGDSAMYLCASSVQGAARNEQFFGPGTRLTVL.